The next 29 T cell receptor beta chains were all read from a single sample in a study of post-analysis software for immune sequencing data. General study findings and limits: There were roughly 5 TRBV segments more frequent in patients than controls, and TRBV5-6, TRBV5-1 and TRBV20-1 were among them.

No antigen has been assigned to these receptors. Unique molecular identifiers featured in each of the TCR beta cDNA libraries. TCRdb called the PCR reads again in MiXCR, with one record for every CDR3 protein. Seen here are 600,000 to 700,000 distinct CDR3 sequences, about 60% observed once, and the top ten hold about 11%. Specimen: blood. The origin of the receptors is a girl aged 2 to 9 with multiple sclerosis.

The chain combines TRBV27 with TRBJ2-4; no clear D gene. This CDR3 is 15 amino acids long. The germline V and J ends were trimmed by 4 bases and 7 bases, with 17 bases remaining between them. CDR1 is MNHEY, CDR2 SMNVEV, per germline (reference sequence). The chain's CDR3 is CASSSPGLGKNIQYF. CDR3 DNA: TGTGCCAGCAGTTCCCCCGGGCTAGGGAAGAACATTCAGTACTTC.

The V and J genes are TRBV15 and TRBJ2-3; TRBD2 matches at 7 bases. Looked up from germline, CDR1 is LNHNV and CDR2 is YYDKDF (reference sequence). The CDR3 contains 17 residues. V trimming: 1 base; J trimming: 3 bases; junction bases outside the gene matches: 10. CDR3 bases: TGTGCCACCAGCAGAGCGCCTAGCGGAGCTGATACAGATACGCAGTATTTT. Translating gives CATSRAPSGADTDTQYF. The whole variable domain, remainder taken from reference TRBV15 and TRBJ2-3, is DAMVIQNPRYQVTQFGKPVTLSCSQTLNHNVMYWYQQKSSQAPKLLFHYYDKDFNNEADTPDNFQSRRPNTSFCFLDIRSPGLGDTAMYLCATSRAPSGADTDTQYFGPGTRLTVL.

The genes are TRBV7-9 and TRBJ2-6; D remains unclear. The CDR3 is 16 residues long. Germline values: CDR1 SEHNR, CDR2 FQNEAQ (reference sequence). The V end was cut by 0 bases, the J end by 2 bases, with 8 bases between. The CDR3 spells CASSLASPAGANVLTF. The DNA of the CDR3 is TGTGCCAGCAGCTTAGCGTCTCCAGCTGGGGCCAACGTCCTGACTTTC.

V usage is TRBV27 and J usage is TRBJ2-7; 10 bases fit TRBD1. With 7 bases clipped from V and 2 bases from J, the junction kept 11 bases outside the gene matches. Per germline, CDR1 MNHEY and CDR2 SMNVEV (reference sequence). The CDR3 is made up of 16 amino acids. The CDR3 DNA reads TGTGCCAGCACTTCGGGGACAGGGGCCTACCCCTACGAGCAGTACTTC. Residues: CASTSGTGAYPYEQYF.

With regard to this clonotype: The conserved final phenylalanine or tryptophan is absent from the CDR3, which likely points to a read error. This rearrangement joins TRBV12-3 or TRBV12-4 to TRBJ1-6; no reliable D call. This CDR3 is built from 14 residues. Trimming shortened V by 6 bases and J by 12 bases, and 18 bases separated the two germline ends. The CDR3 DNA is TGTGCCAGCAGCCGAACTCCGGGAGCTCAACCCCTCCACTTG. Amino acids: CASSRTPGAQPLHL.

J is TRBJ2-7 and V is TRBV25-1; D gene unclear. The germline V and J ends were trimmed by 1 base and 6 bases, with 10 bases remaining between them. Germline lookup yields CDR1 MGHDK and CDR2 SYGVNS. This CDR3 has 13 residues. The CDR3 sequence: CASSESGPVEQYF. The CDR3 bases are TGTGCCAGCAGTGAATCGGGTCCCGTCGAGCAGTACTTC.

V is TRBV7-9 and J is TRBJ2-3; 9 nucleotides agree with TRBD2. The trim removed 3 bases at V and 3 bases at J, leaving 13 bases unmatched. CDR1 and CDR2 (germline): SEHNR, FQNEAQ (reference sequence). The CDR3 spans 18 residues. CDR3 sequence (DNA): TGTGCCAGCAGCTTTCGTCTCGGGCTAGCGGGACGTACAGATACGCAGTATTTT. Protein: CASSFRLGLAGRTDTQYF.

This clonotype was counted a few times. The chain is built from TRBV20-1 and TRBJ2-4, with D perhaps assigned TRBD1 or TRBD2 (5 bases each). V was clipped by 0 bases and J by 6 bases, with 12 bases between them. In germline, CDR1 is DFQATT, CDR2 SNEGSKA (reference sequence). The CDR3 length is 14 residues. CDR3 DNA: TGCAGTGCTAGAGAGGCGCAGGGAGTAAACATTCAGTACTTC. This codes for CSAREAQGVNIQYF.

The CDR3 sequence: CASSLVAHGETQYF. In DNA form, the CDR3 reads TGTGCCAGCAGCTTAGTAGCCCATGGGGAGACCCAGTACTTC. V and J are TRBV7-2 and TRBJ2-5; D gene ambiguous. Germline CDR1 and CDR2: SGHTA and FQGNSA. The CDR3 consists of 14 residues. V shed 1 base and J shed 5 bases, with 11 bases lying between them.

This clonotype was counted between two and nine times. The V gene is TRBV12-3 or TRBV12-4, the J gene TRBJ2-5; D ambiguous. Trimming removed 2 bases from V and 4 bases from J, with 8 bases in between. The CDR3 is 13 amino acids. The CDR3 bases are TGTGCCAGCAGTTTATTCAAAGGAGAGACCCAGTACTTC. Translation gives CASSLFKGETQYF.

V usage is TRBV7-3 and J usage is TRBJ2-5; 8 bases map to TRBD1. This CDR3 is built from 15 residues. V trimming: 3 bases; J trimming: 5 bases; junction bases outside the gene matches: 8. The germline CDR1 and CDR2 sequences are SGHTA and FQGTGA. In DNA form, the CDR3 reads TGTGCCAGCAGCTTGGGACAGGTGGATGGGGAGACCCAGTACTTC. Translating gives CASSLGQVDGETQYF.

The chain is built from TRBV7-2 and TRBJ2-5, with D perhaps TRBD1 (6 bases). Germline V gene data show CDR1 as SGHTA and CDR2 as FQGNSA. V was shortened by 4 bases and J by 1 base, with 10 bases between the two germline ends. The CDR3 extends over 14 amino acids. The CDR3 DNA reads TGTGCCAGCAGCTCCCGGGACATCCAAGAGACCCAGTACTTC. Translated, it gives CASSSRDIQETQYF.

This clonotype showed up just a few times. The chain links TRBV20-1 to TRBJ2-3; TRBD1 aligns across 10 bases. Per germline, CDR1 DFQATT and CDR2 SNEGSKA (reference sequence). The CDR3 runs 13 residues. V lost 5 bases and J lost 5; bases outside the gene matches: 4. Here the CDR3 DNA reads TGCAGTGCTCGACAGGGGGCTAAAGATACGCAGTATTTT. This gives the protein CSARQGAKDTQYF.

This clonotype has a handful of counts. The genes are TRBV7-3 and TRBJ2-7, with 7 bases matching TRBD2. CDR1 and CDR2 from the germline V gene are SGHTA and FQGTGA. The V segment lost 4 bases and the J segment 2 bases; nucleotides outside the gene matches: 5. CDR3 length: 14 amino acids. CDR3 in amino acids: CASSSSGGTYEQYF. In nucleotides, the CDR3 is TGTGCCAGCAGCTCTTCCGGGGGGACCTACGAGCAGTACTTC. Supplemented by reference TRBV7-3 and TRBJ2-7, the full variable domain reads GAGVSQTPSNKVTEKGKYVELRCDPISGHTALYWYRQSLGQGPEFLIYFQGTGAADDSGLPNDRFFAVRPEGSVSTLKIQRTERGDSAVYLCASSSSGGTYEQYFGPGTRLTVT.

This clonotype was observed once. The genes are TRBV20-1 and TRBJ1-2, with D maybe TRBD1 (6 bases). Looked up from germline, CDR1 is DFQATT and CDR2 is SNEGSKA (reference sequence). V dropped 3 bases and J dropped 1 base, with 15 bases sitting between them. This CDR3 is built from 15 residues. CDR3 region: CSASLFRQDNYGYTF. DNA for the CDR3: TGCAGTGCTAGTTTGTTCCGACAGGATAACTATGGCTACACCTTC.

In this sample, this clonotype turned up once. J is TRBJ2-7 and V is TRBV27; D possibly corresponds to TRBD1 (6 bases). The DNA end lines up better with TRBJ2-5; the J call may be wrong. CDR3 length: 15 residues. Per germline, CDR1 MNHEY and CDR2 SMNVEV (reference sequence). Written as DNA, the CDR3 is TGTGCCAGCAGTTCTTCTGCAGGGGACGGGGAGACCCAGTACTTC. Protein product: CASSSSAGDGETQYF.

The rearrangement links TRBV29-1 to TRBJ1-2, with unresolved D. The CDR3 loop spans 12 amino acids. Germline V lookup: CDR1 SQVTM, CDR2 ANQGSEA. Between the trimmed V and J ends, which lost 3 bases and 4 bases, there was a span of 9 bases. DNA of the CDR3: TGCAGCGTTGACGCGGGTAGCTATGGCTACACCTTC. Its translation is CSVDAGSYGYTF.

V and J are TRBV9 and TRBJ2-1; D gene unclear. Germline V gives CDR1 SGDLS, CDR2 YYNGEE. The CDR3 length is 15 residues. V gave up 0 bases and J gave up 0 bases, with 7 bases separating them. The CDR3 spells CASSVAPDSYNEQFF. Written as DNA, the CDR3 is TGTGCCAGCAGCGTAGCACCGGACTCCTACAATGAGCAGTTCTTC.

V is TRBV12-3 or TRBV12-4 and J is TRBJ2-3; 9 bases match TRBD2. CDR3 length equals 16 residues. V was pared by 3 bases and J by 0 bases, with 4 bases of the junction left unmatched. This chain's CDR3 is CASSFKAGGSTDTQYF. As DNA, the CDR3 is TGTGCCAGCAGTTTTAAAGCGGGGGGAAGCACAGATACGCAGTATTTT.

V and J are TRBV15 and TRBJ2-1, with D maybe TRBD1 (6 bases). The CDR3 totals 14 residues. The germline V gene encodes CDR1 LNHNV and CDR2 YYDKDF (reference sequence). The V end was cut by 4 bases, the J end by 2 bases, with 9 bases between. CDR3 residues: CATSKGGPYNEQFF. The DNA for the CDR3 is TGTGCCACCAGCAAAGGGGGTCCCTACAATGAGCAGTTCTTC.

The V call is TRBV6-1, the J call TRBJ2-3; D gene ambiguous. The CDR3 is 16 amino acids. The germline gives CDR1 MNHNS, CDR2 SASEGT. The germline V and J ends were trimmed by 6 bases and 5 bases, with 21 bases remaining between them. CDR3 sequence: CASSVGPQRVEDTQYF. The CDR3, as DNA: TGTGCCAGCAGCGTTGGGCCTCAGAGAGTAGAAGATACGCAGTATTTT.

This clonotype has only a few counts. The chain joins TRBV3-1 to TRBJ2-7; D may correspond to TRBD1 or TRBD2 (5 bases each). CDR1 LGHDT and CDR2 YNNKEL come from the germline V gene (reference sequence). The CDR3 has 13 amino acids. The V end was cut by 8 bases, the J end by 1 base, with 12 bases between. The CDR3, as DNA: TGTGCCAGCGGCCGGGACGCGTCCTACGAGCAGTACTTC. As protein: CASGRDASYEQYF.

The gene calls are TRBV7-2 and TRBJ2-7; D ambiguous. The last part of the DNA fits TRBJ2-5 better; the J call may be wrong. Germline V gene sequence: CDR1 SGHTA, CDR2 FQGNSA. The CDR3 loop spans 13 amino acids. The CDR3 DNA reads TGTGCCAGCAGCTTAGTCGGCGTCCGGACCCAGTACTTC. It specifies CASSLVGVRTQYF.

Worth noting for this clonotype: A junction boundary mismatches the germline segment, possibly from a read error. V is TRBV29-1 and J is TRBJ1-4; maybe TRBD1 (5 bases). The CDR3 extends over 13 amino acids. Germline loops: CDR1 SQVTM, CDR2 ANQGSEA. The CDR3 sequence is CSVVAGGNEKLFF. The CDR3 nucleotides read TGTAGCGTTGTCGCGGGGGGTAATGAAAAACTGTTTTTT. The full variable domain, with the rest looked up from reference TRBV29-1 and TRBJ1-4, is SAVISQKPSRDICQRGTSLTIQCQVDSQVTMMFWYRQQPGQSLTLIATANQGSEATYESGFVIDKFPISRPNLTFSTLTVSNMSPEDSSIYLCSVVAGGNEKLFFGSGTQLSVL.

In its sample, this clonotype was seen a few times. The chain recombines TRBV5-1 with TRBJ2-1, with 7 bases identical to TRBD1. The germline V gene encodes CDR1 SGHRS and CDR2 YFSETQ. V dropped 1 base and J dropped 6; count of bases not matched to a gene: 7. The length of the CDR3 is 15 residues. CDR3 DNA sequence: TGCGCCAGCAGCTTGTCGACAGGGTCCCCCAATGAGCAGTTCTTC. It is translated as CASSLSTGSPNEQFF.

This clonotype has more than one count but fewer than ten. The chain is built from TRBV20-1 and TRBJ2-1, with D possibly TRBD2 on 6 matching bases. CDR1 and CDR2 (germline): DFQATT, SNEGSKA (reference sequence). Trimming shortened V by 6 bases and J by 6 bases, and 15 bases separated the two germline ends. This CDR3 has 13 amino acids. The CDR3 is CSARLVATNEQFF. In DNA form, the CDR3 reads TGCAGTGCGAGACTAGTTGCCACCAATGAGCAGTTCTTC.

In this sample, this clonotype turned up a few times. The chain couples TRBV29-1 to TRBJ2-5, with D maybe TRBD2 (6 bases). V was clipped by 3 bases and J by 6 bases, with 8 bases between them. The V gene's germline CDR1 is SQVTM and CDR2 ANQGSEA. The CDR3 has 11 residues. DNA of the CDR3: TGCAGCGTTGAGGGAGGCCAGACCCAGTACTTC. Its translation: CSVEGGQTQYF.

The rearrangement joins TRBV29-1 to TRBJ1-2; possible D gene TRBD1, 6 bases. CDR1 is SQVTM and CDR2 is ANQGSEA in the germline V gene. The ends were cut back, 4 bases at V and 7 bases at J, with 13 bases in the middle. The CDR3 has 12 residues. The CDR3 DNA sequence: TGCAGCGTTGGGGACACCGCACTTGGCTACACCTTC. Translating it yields CSVGDTALGYTF.

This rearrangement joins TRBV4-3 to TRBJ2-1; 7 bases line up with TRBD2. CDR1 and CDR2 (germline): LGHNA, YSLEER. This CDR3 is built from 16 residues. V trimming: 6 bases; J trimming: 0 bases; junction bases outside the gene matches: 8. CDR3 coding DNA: TGCGCCAGCAGTCAAAGCGGGGTTAGCTCCTACAATGAGCAGTTCTTC. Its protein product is CASSQSGVSSYNEQFF.